A selection of T cell receptor beta chains follows, all from one sample in a study of blood T cell repertoires in COVID-19. Generated by immunoSEQ multiplex PCR, the TCRdb table keeps only in-frame clones and is missing some. This table holds tens of thousands of clones, 70% to 90% found once. The sample taken for sequencing was peripheral blood. Source of these receptors: a man in his 60s with acute or convalescent COVID-19. Each CDR3 is given with its conserved first and last residue. Each record gives: V gene, J gene, CDR3 protein.

v_call: TRBV19
j_call: TRBJ1-6
cdr3_aa: CASSTQGVSDSPLHF

v_call: TRBV9
j_call: TRBJ2-5
cdr3_aa: CASSEGSVGGPRETQYF

v_call: TRBV7-3
j_call: TRBJ1-6
cdr3_aa: CASSVGGRDSPLHF

v_call: TRBV28
j_call: TRBJ1-2
cdr3_aa: CASSPGQGARGYTF

v_call: TRBV14
j_call: TRBJ1-4
cdr3_aa: CASSQVIGANEKLFF

v_call: TRBV5-1
j_call: TRBJ2-5
cdr3_aa: CASSLLGQQETQYF

v_call: TRBV6-5
j_call: TRBJ2-1
cdr3_aa: CASMKTLTSYNEQFF

v_call: TRBV11-2
j_call: TRBJ2-5
cdr3_aa: CASSLALQETQYF

v_call: TRBV5-4
j_call: TRBJ1-2
cdr3_aa: CASSGTGGLGGYTF

v_call: TRBV5-4
j_call: TRBJ2-2
cdr3_aa: CASSRTSGGADTGELFF

v_call: TRBV3-1/TRBV3-2
j_call: TRBJ1-1
cdr3_aa: CATRRDTEAFF

v_call: TRBV6-1
j_call: TRBJ2-2
cdr3_aa: CASSEAARATGELFF

v_call: TRBV2
j_call: TRBJ1-2
cdr3_aa: CASRQQGVNYGYTF

v_call: TRBV7-9
j_call: TRBJ1-3
cdr3_aa: CASSLARISGNTIYF

v_call: TRBV4-1
j_call: TRBJ1-5
cdr3_aa: CASSRRDREVQPQHF

v_call: TRBV7-8
j_call: TRBJ2-7
cdr3_aa: CASSLQGTLSSYEQYF